This T cell receptor (beta chain) was profiled in a study of T cells in Graves' hyperthyroidism and ophthalmopathy. The ends lost 4 bases at V and 3 bases at J; junction bases unmatched: 6. The CDR3 consists of 14 residues. This clonotype has ten or more counts. Its antigen is as yet unknown. Study-level points and caveats: Clonotypes that were expanded in thyroid above 0.001 mostly appeared in blood too.

Authors of the study amplified TCR beta CDR3 regions from RNA transcripts. First-round RT-PCR targeting the TCR CDR3 was performed with the HTBI primer set. TCRdb re-derived calls from the multiplex PCR reads in MiXCR, one entry per CDR3 protein. The sample contains about 520,000 distinct CDR3 sequences, roughly a quarter of which appear only once. This sequence originates from a woman in her twenties or thirties with Graves' ophthalmopathy. The specimen was blood. The chain links TRBV12-3 or TRBV12-4 to TRBJ2-7; 7 bases line up with TRBD1. Written as DNA, the CDR3 is TGTGCCAGCAGTTCTCAGGACAGGAGCTACGAGCAGTACTTC. The encoded protein is CASSSQDRSYEQYF.